This T cell receptor (beta chain) was documented in a study of T cells in Graves' hyperthyroidism and ophthalmopathy. Overall study findings and caveats: Among thyroid clonotypes expanded above 0.001, most also appeared in blood.

No ophthalmopathy progression within 18 months constituted stable Graves' hyperthyroidism. Regions amplified from RNA transcripts were the TCR beta CDR3 regions. HTBI primers were employed in a first-round RT-PCR of the TCR CDR3. TCRdb re-analysed the multiplex PCR reads in MiXCR, keeping a single row per CDR3 protein. The data show 340,000 or so distinct CDR3 sequences, roughly 18% seen once. This clonotype was observed a single time. What it recognizes is unknown. Trimming took 1 base from V and 7 from J, leaving 11 bases between them. Germline V gene data show CDR1 as DFQATT and CDR2 as SNEGSKA (reference sequence). The CDR3 runs to 13 residues.

The sequence derives from a woman aged 50 to 60 with Graves' hyperthyroidism. The rearrangement uses TRBV20-1 and TRBJ1-5; D remains ambiguous. The specimen sequenced was blood. As DNA, the CDR3 is TGCAGTGCTAGAGGACTTGGGATGCAGCCCCAGCATTTT. It yields the protein CSARGLGMQPQHF.